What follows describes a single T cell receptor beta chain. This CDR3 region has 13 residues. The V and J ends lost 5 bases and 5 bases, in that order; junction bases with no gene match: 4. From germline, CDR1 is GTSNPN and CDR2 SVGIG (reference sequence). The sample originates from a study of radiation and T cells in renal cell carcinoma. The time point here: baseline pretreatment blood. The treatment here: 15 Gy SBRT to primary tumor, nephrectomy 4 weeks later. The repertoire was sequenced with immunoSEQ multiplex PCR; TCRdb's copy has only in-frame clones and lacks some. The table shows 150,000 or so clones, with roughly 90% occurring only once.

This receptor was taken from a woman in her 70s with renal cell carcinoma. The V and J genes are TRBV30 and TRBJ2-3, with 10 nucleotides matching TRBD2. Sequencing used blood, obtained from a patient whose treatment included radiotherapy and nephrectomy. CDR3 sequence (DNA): TGTGCCTGGGTAGCGGGGGGAGGAGATACGCAGTATTTT. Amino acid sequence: CAWVAGGGDTQYF.